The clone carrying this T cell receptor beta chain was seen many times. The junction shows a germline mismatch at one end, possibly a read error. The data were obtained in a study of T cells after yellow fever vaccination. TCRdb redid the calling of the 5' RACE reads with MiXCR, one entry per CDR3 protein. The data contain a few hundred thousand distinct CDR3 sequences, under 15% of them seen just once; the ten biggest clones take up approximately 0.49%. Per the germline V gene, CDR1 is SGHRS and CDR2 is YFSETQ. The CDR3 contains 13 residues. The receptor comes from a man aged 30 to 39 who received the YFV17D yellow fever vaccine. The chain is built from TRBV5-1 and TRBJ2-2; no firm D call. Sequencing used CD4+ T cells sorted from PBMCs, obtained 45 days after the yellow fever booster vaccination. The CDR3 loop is CASSFRDTGELFF. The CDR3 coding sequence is TGTGCCAGCAGTTTTCGAGACACCGGGGAGCTGTTTTTT.